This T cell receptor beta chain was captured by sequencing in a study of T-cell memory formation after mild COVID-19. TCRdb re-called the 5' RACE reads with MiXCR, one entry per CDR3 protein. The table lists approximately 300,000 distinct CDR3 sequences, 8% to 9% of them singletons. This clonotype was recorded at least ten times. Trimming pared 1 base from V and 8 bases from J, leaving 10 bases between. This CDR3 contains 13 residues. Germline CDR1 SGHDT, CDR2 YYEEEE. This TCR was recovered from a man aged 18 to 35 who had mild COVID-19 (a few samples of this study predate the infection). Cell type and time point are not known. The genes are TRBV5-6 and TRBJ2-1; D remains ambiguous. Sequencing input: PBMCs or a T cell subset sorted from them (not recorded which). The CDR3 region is CASSLSSWDEQFF. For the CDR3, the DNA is TGTGCCAGCAGCTTGTCTAGTTGGGATGAGCAGTTCTTC.